Listed here are 17 T cell receptor beta chains from one sample, sequenced in a study of blood T cell repertoires in COVID-19 (dated by TCRdb to the early 2020s). The library was prepared using the immunoSEQ multiplex PCR assay. TCRdb retrieved this table from immuneACCESS and kept in-frame rearrangements only. Not all clones are present; in checked studies, unresolved V genes account for under half, and no reason is known for the remainder. The sample contains some 130,000 clones, roughly nine tenths of them found a single time. The ten top clones hold more than 9.5% of the sample. The sequenced sample was peripheral blood. Receptor source: a woman in her 70s with COVID-19, enrolled during active disease.

The CDR3 spells CASSLVLSTGELFF. CDR3 in DNA: TGCGCCAGCAGCTTGGTTCTCAGTACCGGGGAGCTGTTTTTT. This sequence joins TRBV5-1 and TRBJ2-2; D uncertain. CDR1 and CDR2 from the germline V gene are SGHRS and YFSETQ. V lost 0 bases and J 5 bases, leaving 8 bases between the germline ends. The CDR3 is made up of 14 amino acids.

The rearrangement joins TRBV11-3 to TRBJ2-5; a weak D match, TRBD2 (6 bases). CDR3 length: 13 amino acids. Germline V gene sequence: CDR1 SGHNT, CDR2 YENEEA. Trimming stripped 3 bases from V and 5 bases from J, with 10 bases between. The CDR3 sequence: CASSFGTFETQYF. The CDR3, as DNA: TGTGCCAGCAGCTTTGGGACTTTCGAGACCCAGTACTTC.

CDR3 DNA: TGTGCCAGCAGCACCCGACAGGATAATGAAAAACTGTTTTTT. It yields the protein CASSTRQDNEKLFF. V usage is TRBV3-1 (or the pseudogene TRBV3-2) and J usage is TRBJ1-4, with a weak D call TRBD1 (6 bases). Trimming took off 5 bases at V and 4 bases at J, with 11 bases between the two ends. Germline lookup yields CDR1 LGHDT and CDR2 YNNKEL (reference sequence). This CDR3 region has 14 residues.

The chain is built from TRBV6-6 and TRBJ2-5, with TRBD2 matching over 9 bases. V was pared by 0 bases and J by 4 bases, with 3 bases of the junction left unmatched. This CDR3 spans 15 amino acids. Germline V gives CDR1 MNHNY, CDR2 SVGAGI (reference sequence). Here the CDR3 DNA reads TGTGCCAGCAGTTACTCTGCGACTAGCGGAGAGACCCAGTACTTC. Protein: CASSYSATSGETQYF.

V is TRBV2 and J is TRBJ1-1, with a weak D call TRBD1 (6 bases). The CDR3 sequence is 13 residues long. CDR1 is SNHLY, CDR2 FYNNEI, per germline. Trimming stripped 4 bases from V and 6 bases from J, with 12 bases between. CDR3 coding DNA: TGTGCCAGCAGTGCCAGGGGAGAGGCTGAAGCTTTCTTT. Translation gives CASSARGEAEAFF.

This clone was found many times. The rearrangement links TRBV2 to TRBJ1-1; TRBD1 agrees at 9 bases. Looked up from germline, CDR1 is SNHLY and CDR2 is FYNNEI. CDR3 length equals 15 residues. The J segment lost 8 bases and the V segment lost 2 bases, leaving 9 bases of the junction unmatched. The CDR3 reads CASSEPLLDRGEAFF. In DNA form, the CDR3 reads TGTGCCAGCAGTGAACCATTACTGGACAGGGGAGAAGCTTTCTTT. Variable domain in full (rest from reference TRBV2 and TRBJ1-1): EPEVTQTPSHQVTQMGQEVILRCVPISNHLYFYWYRQILGQKVEFLVSFYNNEISEKSEIFDDQFSVERPDGSNFTLKIRSTKLEDSAMYFCASSEPLLDRGEAFFGQGTRLTVV.

The chain links TRBV15 to TRBJ1-2; tentative D call: TRBD1 (6 bases). Between the trimmed V and J ends, which lost 1 base and 0 bases, there was a span of 12 bases. The germline V gene has CDR1 LNHNV and CDR2 YYDKDF (reference sequence). The CDR3 is 16 residues long. This chain's CDR3 is CATSRGGTKTNYGYTF. The CDR3 DNA reads TGTGCCACCAGCAGAGGAGGGACAAAGACTAACTATGGCTACACCTTC.

The chain uses TRBV7-9 and TRBJ1-1; no definite D call. Germline lookup yields CDR1 SEHNR and CDR2 FQNEAQ (reference sequence). V was pared by 1 base and J by 0 bases, with 9 bases between. The CDR3 length is 15 residues. The CDR3 reads CASSLVEQMNTEAFF. DNA of the CDR3: TGTGCCAGCAGCTTAGTTGAACAGATGAACACTGAAGCTTTCTTT.

The chain recombines TRBV5-8 with TRBJ1-1; D uncertain. Germline lookup yields CDR1 SGHTS and CDR2 YDEGEE. With 0 bases removed from V and 3 bases from J, the gap between germline ends came to 9 bases. The CDR3 spans 14 residues. The CDR3 reads CASSLVSGYTEAFF. Here the CDR3 DNA reads TGTGCCAGCAGCTTGGTGTCGGGGTACACTGAAGCTTTCTTT.

The V gene is TRBV9, the J gene TRBJ2-3; D unclear. From germline, CDR1 is SGDLS and CDR2 YYNGEE. Trimming took off 4 bases at V and 2 bases at J, with 8 bases between the two ends. The CDR3 has 13 amino acids. CDR3 amino acids: CASSQTVTDTQYF. The CDR3 DNA reads TGTGCCAGCAGCCAAACTGTCACAGATACGCAGTATTTT.

The V gene is TRBV7-2, the J gene TRBJ1-6; D may be TRBD1 (6 bases). With 5 bases removed from V and 4 bases from J, the gap between germline ends came to 9 bases. This CDR3 contains 14 residues. CDR1 is SGHTA, CDR2 FQGNSA, per germline. The CDR3 coding sequence is TGTGCCAGCAGCCTTACAGGGTATAATTCACCCCTCCACTTT. It codes for CASSLTGYNSPLHF.

This sequence joins TRBV20-1 and TRBJ1-1, with 9 nucleotides matching TRBD1. The CDR3 is 15 amino acids. Looked up from germline, CDR1 is DFQATT and CDR2 is SNEGSKA (reference sequence). With V trimmed by 3 bases and J by 3 bases, 8 bases remained unmatched. The CDR3 region is CSASDRDRAYTEAFF. For the CDR3, the DNA is TGCAGTGCTAGTGATCGGGACAGGGCTTACACTGAAGCTTTCTTT.

The chain carries TRBV6-1 and TRBJ1-5; D gene ambiguous. V lost 1 base and J 4 bases, leaving 5 bases between the germline ends. The germline CDR1 and CDR2 sequences are MNHNS and SASEGT. CDR3 length: 13 residues. Written as DNA, the CDR3 is TGTGCCAGCAGTGAAGGAGGGAATCAGCCCCAGCATTTT. This sequence encodes CASSEGGNQPQHF.

The chain employs TRBV15 and TRBJ2-2; possible D gene TRBD2, 5 bases. CDR1 and CDR2 from the germline V gene are LNHNV and YYDKDF (reference sequence). The ends were cut back, 5 bases at V and 5 bases at J, with 18 bases in the middle. CDR3 length equals 16 residues. CDR3 region: CATSEGPVDQTGELFF. CDR3 coding DNA: TGTGCCACCAGCGAGGGCCCGGTTGACCAAACCGGGGAGCTGTTTTTT.

This rearrangement joins TRBV2 to TRBJ1-5, with unresolved D. CDR3 size: 15 residues. Germline CDR1 and CDR2: SNHLY and FYNNEI. V lost 7 bases and J lost 1, with 14 bases in between. The CDR3 sequence: CASKDWAVSNQPQHF. The CDR3 DNA follows: TGTGCCAGCAAGGATTGGGCAGTCAGCAATCAGCCCCAGCATTTT.

The count of this clone is one. The V gene is TRBV27, the J gene TRBJ1-1, with 9 positions matching TRBD1. The CDR3 is 16 residues long. V gave up 6 bases and J gave up 1 base; unmatched junction bases: 9. Germline V gene sequence: CDR1 MNHEY, CDR2 SMNVEV (reference sequence). The DNA of the CDR3 is TGTGCCAGCAGATCACAGGGGGCATTTCAGAACACTGAAGCTTTCTTT. It specifies CASRSQGAFQNTEAFF.

The chain carries TRBV5-6 and TRBJ1-2, with a weak D call TRBD1 (5 bases). From germline, CDR1 is SGHDT and CDR2 YYEEEE. The CDR3 length is 14 residues. Trimming took 0 bases from V and 8 from J, leaving 14 bases between them. In DNA, the CDR3 is TGTGCCAGCAGCTTGGGTGCGGCAGGGCAAGGCTACACCTTC. Translating it yields CASSLGAAGQGYTF.